The T cell receptor beta chain under discussion was sequenced for a study of long-term antiretroviral therapy in people with HIV. CDR3 length: 13 amino acids. Trimming took 6 bases from V and 10 from J; bases not matched to a gene: 9. Germline CDR1 reads MDHEN; CDR2 reads SYDVKM. At the survey level, the v3.0 immunoSEQ assay was run. Method: immunoSEQ multiplex PCR; TCRdb's copy keeps in-frame clones and lacks some. The sample shows 16,000 or so clones, approximately 85% of them seen only once. This clonotype was obtained from a woman in her 40s with HIV. The sample here was unsorted PBMCs, taken 0.5 years after starting antiretroviral therapy. The rearrangement uses TRBV28 and TRBJ1-2; TRBD1 matches 9 bases. The CDR3 bases are TGTGCCAGCAGCGACACAGGGGGCGATCACTACACCTTC. It encodes CASSDTGGDHYTF.